This T cell receptor (beta chain) comes out of a study of cytomegalovirus exposure and HLA in healthy donors. As for this clone: The antigen is unknown.

The V gene's germline CDR1 is SGHRS and CDR2 YFSETQ. The CDR3 totals 15 residues. V lost 4 bases, J lost 0 bases, and 10 bases lay in between. Points from the study as a whole: Through in vitro validation, a few CMV-associated chains were shown to be specific for CMV antigens. High sensitivity and specificity were reportedly achieved when the classifier diagnosed cytomegalovirus status. Analyses of presence/absence relied on an assumption of roughly uniform sequencing depth across donors. Sequencing likely produced, as an artifact, a cluster of highly shared sequence variants.

The PCR ran on 60 Vbeta and 13 Jbeta primers. Assay: immunoSEQ multiplex PCR; the TCRdb copy retains only in-frame clones and omits some. Of under 130,000 clones in the sample, 60% to 70% were seen once. The material sequenced was PBMCs. This chain uses TRBV5-1 with TRBJ2-2; D might be TRBD1 (6 bases). This sequence was found in a woman between 50 and 59 years old in good health and CMV-seronegative. CDR3 in amino acids: CASSQQGSNTGELFF. The CDR3 nucleotides are TGCGCCAGCAGCCAACAGGGATCGAACACCGGGGAGCTGTTTTTT.